This T cell receptor (beta chain) derives from a study of T-cell memory formation after mild COVID-19. Points from the study as a whole: Among contracting clones, CD4+ were mainly CM/EM and CD8+ enriched in EMRA. A second wave expanding day 15 to 37 was CD4+-biased; contracting clones were balanced. Memory cells collected pre-infection included some clones that later responded, suggesting cross-reactive memory joined. Among clones peaking at day 37 in the second wave, SARS-CoV-2 specificity remained unconfirmed.

This clonotype was observed at least ten times. Antigen specificity is unknown. The germline CDR1 and CDR2 sequences are ENHRY and SYGVKD. Trimming took 6 bases from V and 4 from J, leaving 9 bases between them. CDR3 length equals 13 residues. Using its own MiXCR run on the 5' RACE reads, TCRdb lists one record per CDR3 protein. The sample shows 450,000 to 700,000 distinct CDR3 sequences, about a sixth of them seen only once. The clonotype comes from an adult woman who had mild COVID-19 (a few samples of this study predate the infection). Cell type and time point are not known. Sequencing was done on a sample of PBMCs or a T cell subset sorted from them (not recorded which). The V call is TRBV10-3, the J call TRBJ2-2; D possibly corresponds to TRBD2 (5 bases). The CDR3: CAIRMGSTGELFF. The CDR3 region has the DNA TGTGCCATCAGGATGGGGAGCACCGGGGAGCTGTTTTTT.